What follows is one T cell receptor (beta chain) and its context. The read comes to an end 3 residues before the CDR3 does, leaving the germline J gene to fill in the end. Thawed PBMCs were FACS-sorted into unstimulated CD4+CD25+CD127- regulatory T cells, CD4+CD25- non-regulatory cells, CD4 and CD8 cells. This sample was included in a study of Tregs in tolerant kidney transplant recipients. Background on the study: Recipients received nonmyeloablative bone marrow transplants from related graft donors, with transient mixed chimerism.

The V end was cut by 8 bases, the J end by 1 base, with 14 bases between. This CDR3 comprises 14 residues. The germline gives CDR1 SNHLY, CDR2 FYNNEI. Sequencing was performed with immunoSEQ multiplex PCR; in TCRdb, only in-frame clones are kept and a portion is missing. The sample's table shows 50,000 or so clones. The chain recombines TRBV2 with TRBJ2-5; perhaps TRBD2 as D (5 bases). Sequenced here: CD4+ T cells from blood, sampled before the transplant. This receptor was obtained from a human donor who received a combined kidney and bone marrow transplant. The sequenced CDR3 bases are TGTGCCAGCCTAGATTCCGCGGGCCAAGAGACC. Residues: CASLDSAGQET. Given in full, the CDR3 is CASLDSAGQETQYF.